The source of this T cell receptor (beta chain) is a study of blood T cell repertoires in COVID-19. TCRdb keeps only in-frame clones here, not all; method: immunoSEQ multiplex PCR. The sample holds about 500,000 clones; about 89% are singletons and the top ten take 7.8%. Germline CDR1 is SQVTM and CDR2 is ANQGSEA. V lost 6 bases and J lost 2; bases outside the gene matches: 9. The CDR3 contains 14 residues. Source material: peripheral blood. The gene calls are TRBV29-1 and TRBJ2-7, with TRBD1 identical over 8 bases. The sequence was obtained from a woman between 50 and 59 years old with COVID-19, enrolled during active disease. CDR3 protein: CSVPGQGPPYEQYF. In DNA form, the CDR3 reads TGCAGCGTCCCCGGACAGGGACCACCCTACGAGCAGTACTTC.